Listed here are 21 T cell receptor beta chains from one sample, sequenced in a study of T cells expressing NK-cell markers. TCRdb reprocessed the 5' RACE reads and reports one entry per CDR3 protein, with no DNA. The listing contains roughly 450,000 distinct CDR3 sequences. Sequenced: blood T cells: a sorted CD56 or NKG2C T cell subset, CD4+ or CD8+ T cells, or bulk PBMC T cells (not recorded which). Receptors originate from a woman between 50 and 59 years old in good health.

The rearrangement links TRBV10-3 to TRBJ1-1; TCRdb lists TRBD1, though no DNA is available to test this call. This CDR3 comprises 15 residues. Germline values: CDR1 ENHRY, CDR2 SYGVKD. The CDR3 protein is CAIRDTGGGNTEAFF.

The chain recombines TRBV2 with TRBJ2-1; TCRdb's D call of TRBD1 is untestable without DNA. CDR1 and CDR2 from the germline V gene are SNHLY and FYNNEI. This CDR3 contains 12 residues. This CDR3 reads CASNRDRNEQFF. Combining the CDR3 with reference TRBV2 and TRBJ2-1 gives the whole variable domain EPEVTQTPSHQVTQMGQEVILRCVPISNHLYFYWYRQILGQKVEFLVSFYNNEISEKSEIFDDQFSVERPDGSNFTLKIRSTKLEDSAMYFCASNRDRNEQFFGPGTRLTVL.

J is TRBJ2-1 and V is TRBV11-1; the D call from TCRdb, TRBD2, cannot be confirmed without DNA. This CDR3 spans 19 amino acids. Looked up from germline, CDR1 is SGHAT and CDR2 is FQDESV (reference sequence). The CDR3 loop reads CASSYPTTSGRAFSNEQFF.

The V and J genes are TRBV6-5 and TRBJ2-1; TCRdb selects TRBD1, and the lack of DNA leaves this call unchecked. The CDR3 length is 14 residues. The V gene's germline CDR1 is MNHEY and CDR2 SVGAGI. The CDR3 loop is CASRGRQLNNEQFF.

The chain links TRBV2 to TRBJ1-1; checking the TCRdb D call of TRBD1 is not possible without DNA. This CDR3 is 15 amino acids long. Per the germline V gene, CDR1 is SNHLY and CDR2 is FYNNEI. CDR3 sequence: CASSERDGSPTEAFF.

The chain is built from TRBV10-2 and TRBJ1-6. CDR3 length: 17 amino acids. Germline V gene lookup returns CDR1 WSHSY and CDR2 SAAADI. The CDR3 spells CASTSVKGPTRNSPLHF.

The V and J genes are TRBV7-8 and TRBJ2-2; TCRdb gives TRBD1 as the D gene, but with no DNA this cannot be confirmed. This CDR3 has 16 residues. Germline values: CDR1 SGHVS, CDR2 FQNEAQ. The CDR3: CASSHQDSRNTGELFF.

This chain joins TRBV6-5 and TRBJ2-1; the D gene TCRdb calls, TRBD2, cannot be checked with no DNA. The germline V gene encodes CDR1 MNHEY and CDR2 SVGAGI. This CDR3 is built from 12 residues. This chain's CDR3 is CASTEPAGEQFF.

This sequence joins TRBV20-1 and TRBJ1-5; the D call of TRBD1 rests on TCRdb alone, since no DNA is present to check it. Per the germline V gene, CDR1 is DFQATT and CDR2 is SNEGSKA (reference sequence). This CDR3 is built from 14 residues. The CDR3 region is CSAGVPGANQPQHF.

This CDR3 reads CASSPRGRTRDTQYF. V gene TRBV14 combines with J gene TRBJ2-3; TCRdb indicates TRBD1, and absent DNA this call remains unverified. Germline V gene data show CDR1 as SGHDN and CDR2 as FVKESK. CDR3 length: 15 residues.

The chain has TRBV5-1 and TRBJ2-2. The CDR3 spans 14 residues. Germline CDR1 SGHRS, CDR2 YFSETQ. CDR3 residues: CASSLVTVNGELFF.

This rearrangement joins TRBV19 to TRBJ2-1; TCRdb indicates TRBD2, and absent DNA this call remains unverified. The CDR3 runs 15 residues. Germline V CDR1 and CDR2: LNHDA, SQIVND (reference sequence). The CDR3 loop reads CASSIWLAGVSEQFF. The full variable domain, its missing parts supplied by reference TRBV19 and TRBJ2-1, is DGGITQSPKYLFRKEGQNVTLSCEQNLNHDAMYWYRQDPGQGLRLIYYSQIVNDFQKGDIAEGYSVSREKKESFPLTVTSAQKNPTAFYLCASSIWLAGVSEQFFGPGTRLTVL.

The chain links TRBV20-1 to TRBJ2-2; TCRdb picks TRBD2, but there is no DNA to check that call. This CDR3 is built from 15 residues. The germline V gene encodes CDR1 DFQATT and CDR2 SNEGSKA (reference sequence). CDR3 sequence: CSARSGLAGTGELFF.

The CDR3 region is CATSRRTGRYNEQFF. V and J are TRBV24-1 and TRBJ2-1; the D call of TRBD1 rests on TCRdb alone, since no DNA is present to check it. The germline gives CDR1 KGHDR, CDR2 SFDVKD. The CDR3 totals 15 residues.

The chain couples TRBV4-1 to TRBJ1-4. CDR1 and CDR2 (germline): MGHRA, YSYEKL. The CDR3 consists of 14 residues. CDR3 sequence reads: CASSQRNLGEKLFF.

The rearrangement uses TRBV23-1 and TRBJ2-3; TCRdb indicates TRBD2, and absent DNA this call remains unverified. TRBV23-1 is assigned to the ORF class and has an uncertain function. This CDR3 has 14 residues. This CDR3 reads CASSHQGLGYTQYF.

The chain is built from TRBV12-3 or TRBV12-4 and TRBJ2-2; TCRdb picks TRBD1, but there is no DNA to check that call. The CDR3 has 16 amino acids. The CDR3 here is CASSFVTGNTGELFFF.

The chain carries TRBV20-1 and TRBJ1-1; without DNA, the TCRdb call of TRBD1 cannot be checked. Germline assignment: CDR1 DFQATT and CDR2 SNEGSKA (reference sequence). The CDR3 consists of 18 residues. CDR3 amino acids: CSARDPIDRGSGDTEAFF.

This chain links TRBV7-8 with TRBJ1-2; TCRdb names TRBD1, which stays unverified in the absence of DNA. This CDR3 has 14 residues. Germline values: CDR1 SGHVS, CDR2 FQNEAQ. The CDR3 spells CASSLSDRGYGYTF.

The J gene is TRBJ1-2, the V gene TRBV29-1; checking the TCRdb D call of TRBD1 is not possible without DNA. From germline, CDR1 is SQVTM and CDR2 ANQGSEA. The CDR3 is made up of 15 amino acids. The chain's CDR3 is CSVEDRGQDLYGYTF.

The gene calls are TRBV6-5 and TRBJ2-5; the TRBD2 assignment by TCRdb is unverifiable without DNA. The germline V gene encodes CDR1 MNHEY and CDR2 SVGAGI. CDR3 length: 16 residues. This chain's CDR3 is CASSYVRGVGGETQYF.